The source of this TCR beta chain is a study of beta chain features in type 1 diabetes. Study results and caveats: Sampled from patients, naive, central memory and Treg TCRB repertoires appeared more similar than those sampled from healthy donors. Patients with Type 1 diabetes showed moderately but significantly shorter TCRB CDR3s in all four CD4+ subsets.

CDR3 length: 14 residues. Trimming took 0 bases from V and 4 from J, leaving 9 bases between them. The germline V gene has CDR1 ENHRY and CDR2 SYGVKD. cDNA synthesis used the whole RNA isolate, giving expressed TCRB sequences. Sequencing used immunoSEQ multiplex PCR; TCRdb keeps in-frame clones, though not all of them. The table has around 430,000 clones, about 30% seen once. This clone was recorded only once. Antigen specificity is unknown. The chain joins TRBV10-3 to TRBJ1-1, with a possible D match to TRBD1 (5 bases). This clonotype was sampled from a man younger than 30 in good health. What was sequenced was naive CD4+ T cells from blood. This CDR3 is CAISESGGITEAFF. DNA for the CDR3: TGTGCCATCAGTGAGTCTGGGGGTATCACTGAAGCTTTCTTT.